A selection of T cell receptor beta chains follows, all from one sample in a study of CD8+CD57+ T cells in acquired aplastic anemia. TCRdb reanalysed the reads using MiXCR and keeps one entry per CDR3 protein. The table lists 150,000 to 200,000 distinct CDR3 sequences, more than 60% of them singletons, with more than 40% in the top ten. Sequenced input: sorted CD4+, CD8+, or CD8+CD57+ T cells (not recorded which) from PBMCs. Receptors originate from a human donor with aplastic anemia. CDR3s include the opening cysteine and the closing phenylalanine or tryptophan. The order of the fields is J gene, D gene, clone size, V gene, CDR3 DNA, CDR3 protein. D genes are given only for firm matches. Expanded clones get a size class; other rows say once, few or many, or leave the size out.

TRBJ1-1	.	many	TRBV19	TGTGCCAGTACCAAGACAGGTTACCTTGAAGCTTTCTTT	CASTKTGYLEAFF
TRBJ2-3	.	.	TRBV20-1	TGCAGTGCTAAGATGCCGGCGGGGTTTAGATCGAGGAACAATGAGCAGTATTTT	CSAKMPAGFRSRNNEQYF
TRBJ2-7	.	few	TRBV9	TGTGCCAGCAGCGTAGGAACAGCAGGGGCCAACGAGCAGTACTTC	CASSVGTAGANEQYF
TRBJ2-3	.	.	TRBV27	TGTGCCAGCAGTTGGGCTAGCACAGATACGCAGTATTTT	CASSWASTDTQYF
TRBJ2-5	TRBD2	.	TRBV20-1	TGCAGTGCTGGAACCGACTGGACTAGCGGGAAAGGAGAGACCCAGTACTTC	CSAGTDWTSGKGETQYF
TRBJ2-7	TRBD1	.	TRBV5-6	TGTGCCAGCAGCAGGACAGGTACCTTCCCCTACGAGCAGTACTTC	CASSRTGTFPYEQYF
TRBJ1-6	TRBD1	.	TRBV25-1	TGTGCCAGCAGACCCCGGGACAGGGGACTAAAGAATGAGAATTCACCCCTCCACTTT	CASRPRDRGLKNENSPLHF
TRBJ1-2	TRBD1	.	TRBV7-9	TGTGCCAGCAGCTCCCAGACAGGGGGCGATGGCTACACCTTC	CASSSQTGGDGYTF
TRBJ1-6	TRBD1	few	TRBV7-9	TGTGCCAGCAGCTCGGGACAGGCCAATTCACCCCTCCACTTT	CASSSGQANSPLHF
TRBJ1-6	TRBD1	few	TRBV20-1	TGCAGTGCTTCGCCAGACAGGGTAGATTCACCCCTCCACTTT	CSASPDRVDSPLHF
TRBJ2-7	TRBD2	many	TRBV6-6	TGTGCCAGCAGTTACTCCGGGACTAGTCCCTACGAGCAGTACTTC	CASSYSGTSPYEQYF
TRBJ2-5	TRBD2	.	TRBV7-6	TGTGCCGGCAGCCCCCTCTTCGGTAGTGGGGGGGGAGAGACCCAGTACTTC	CAGSPLFGSGGGETQYF
TRBJ1-3	.	.	TRBV24-1	TGTGCCACCACGGACAGAGAGACCTTACTCTCTGGAAACACCATATATTTT	CATTDRETLLSGNTIYF
TRBJ2-3	TRBD1	.	TRBV2	TGTGCCAGCAAGACAGGGGGCCACACAGATACGCAGTATTTT	CASKTGGHTDTQYF
TRBJ2-7	TRBD1	many	TRBV4-1	TGCGCCAGCAGCCAAGGGACAGGGGGCCGGATTTCGTGGTACGAGCAGTACTTC	CASSQGTGGRISWYEQYF
TRBJ2-1	.	.	TRBV7-3	TGTGCCAGCAGCTTAAGGGCGTTACCGGGGAGCAATGAGCAGTTCTTC	CASSLRALPGSNEQFF
TRBJ1-4	.	.	TRBV15	TGTGCCACCAGCAGGCTAAGAACATCCGCAACTAATGAAAAACTGTTTTTT	CATSRLRTSATNEKLFF
TRBJ2-1	TRBD2	.	TRBV19	TGTGCCAGTAGTATCGGCCTAGCGGGATATGAGCAGTTCTTC	CASSIGLAGYEQFF
TRBJ2-7	TRBD2	.	TRBV7-2	TGTGCCAGCAGCCAGGGACTAGCGGTTTACGAGCAGTACTTC	CASSQGLAVYEQYF
TRBJ2-5	.	.	TRBV5-1	TGCGCCAGCACCCTCCGCGGGGGCCCGGGACAAGAGACCCAGTACTTC	CASTLRGGPGQETQYF
TRBJ1-6	.	.	TRBV5-6	TGTGCCAGCAGCTTAGACCAGGACGGTCAAGGAGGGGATAATTCACCCCTCCACTTT	CASSLDQDGQGGDNSPLHF
TRBJ2-7	TRBD1	many	TRBV4-1	TGCGCCAGCAGCCAGGGGACAGGGGTCGGGTACGAGCAGTACTTC	CASSQGTGVGYEQYF
TRBJ2-1	.	.	TRBV9	TGTGCCAGCAAGAAAGTTAGCTCCTACAGTGAGCAGTTCTTC	CASKKVSSYSEQFF
TRBJ1-2	.	.	TRBV2	TGTGCCAGCAGTGGGGCTTCGGCAGGAGGTGGCTACACCTTC	CASSGASAGGGYTF
TRBJ2-1	.	.	TRBV24-1	TGTGCCACCAGTGGCCCCGGGTGGGGGCGCGGTAATGAGCAGTTCTTC	CATSGPGWGRGNEQFF
TRBJ1-2	.	few	TRBV29-1	TGCAGCGCGGACGGCTATGGCTACACCTTC	CSADGYGYTF
TRBJ1-2	.	.	TRBV2	TGTGCCAGCAGAAAGTCCGGGACAAGGGACTATGGCTACACCTTC	CASRKSGTRDYGYTF
TRBJ2-3	TRBD2	.	TRBV12-3/TRBV12-4	TGTGCCAGCAGCCCGGGACTAGCGGGGGGTCTCCTGAGGGATACGCAGTATTTT	CASSPGLAGGLLRDTQYF